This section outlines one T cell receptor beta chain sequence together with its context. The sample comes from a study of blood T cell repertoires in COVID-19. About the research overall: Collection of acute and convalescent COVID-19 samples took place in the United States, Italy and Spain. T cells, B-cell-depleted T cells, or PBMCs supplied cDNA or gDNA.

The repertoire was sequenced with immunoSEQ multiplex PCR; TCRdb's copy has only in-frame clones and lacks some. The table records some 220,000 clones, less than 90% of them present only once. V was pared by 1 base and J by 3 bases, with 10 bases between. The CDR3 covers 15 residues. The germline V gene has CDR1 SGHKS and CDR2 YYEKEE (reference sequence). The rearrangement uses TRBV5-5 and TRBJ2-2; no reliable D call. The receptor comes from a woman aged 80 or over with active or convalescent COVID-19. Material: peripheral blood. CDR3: CASSLLVLYTGELFF. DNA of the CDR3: TGTGCCAGCAGCTTGCTAGTCCTTTACACCGGGGAGCTGTTTTTT. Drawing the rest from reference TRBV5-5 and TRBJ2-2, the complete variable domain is DAGVTQSPTHLIKTRGQQVTLRCSPISGHKSVSWYQQVLGQGPQFIFQYYEKEERGRGNFPDRFSARQFPNYSSELNVNALLLGDSALYLCASSLLVLYTGELFFGEGSRLTVL.